The present entry profiles one T cell receptor beta chain with its context. This sample is drawn from a study of blood T cell repertoires in COVID-19. Across the study: Some COVID-19 samples were acute and others convalescent; all came from the United States, Italy and Spain. In each case, the material was cDNA or gDNA derived from T cells, B-cell-depleted T cells, or PBMCs.

In the original processing: Scientists estimated how many nucleated cells there were by amplifying reference gene primers. Only in-frame clones appear in the TCRdb table, and some are missing; sequencing was by immunoSEQ multiplex PCR. That table furnishes V, J and clone size, whereas the DNA furnished D and trimming. The sample has 300,000 to 450,000 clones; over 65% are singletons. Germline trimming cut 4 bases from V and 1 base from J; bases unmatched to any gene: 7. The V gene's germline CDR1 is ENHRY and CDR2 SYGVKD. The CDR3 is made up of 16 amino acids. This chain uses TRBV10-3 with TRBJ2-1; 7 bases line up with TRBD2. The sequenced sample was peripheral blood. The TCR was taken from a human donor with acute or convalescent COVID-19. The donor label of this sample is uncertain. The CDR3 region has the DNA TGTGCCATCAGTGGAGGGGAGGGGCGGTCCTACAATGAGCAGTTCTTC. Protein product: CAISGGEGRSYNEQFF.